The 23 T cell receptor beta chains presented below share a single source sample, sequenced in a study of T cells in Graves' hyperthyroidism and ophthalmopathy. Researchers took RNA transcripts and amplified the TCR beta CDR3 regions from them. The TCR CDR3 first-round RT-PCR relied on the HTBI primer set. Via MiXCR, TCRdb re-called the multiplex PCR reads, giving one row per CDR3 protein. In the table there are around 380,000 distinct CDR3 sequences, about 14% of which are singletons. Input material: blood. These receptors were taken from a young man with Graves' hyperthyroidism that later progressed to Graves' ophthalmopathy.

This clonotype appeared many times. This chain joins TRBV28 and TRBJ2-3; D possibly corresponds to TRBD1 (6 bases). This CDR3 has 14 residues. The V gene lost 6 bases and the J gene lost 4 bases, with 14 bases spanning the gap. In germline, CDR1 is MDHEN, CDR2 SYDVKM. The CDR3 sequence: CASRATGKADTQYF. CDR3 sequence (DNA): TGTGCCAGCAGGGCTACAGGGAAAGCAGATACGCAGTATTTT.

This clonotype appeared many times. The chain uses TRBV28 and TRBJ2-5; a weak D match, TRBD2 (6 bases). Germline lookup yields CDR1 MDHEN and CDR2 SYDVKM. CDR3 size: 13 residues. Trimming took off 8 bases at V and 5 bases at J, with 15 bases between the two ends. CDR3 nucleotide sequence: TGTGCCAGCGGTGCCGCAAGCGGGGAGACCCAGTACTTC. Translating gives CASGAASGETQYF. Full variable domain (rest looked up from reference TRBV28 and TRBJ2-5): DVKVTQSSRYLVKRTGEKVFLECVQDMDHENMFWYRQDPGLGLRLIYFSYDVKMKEKGDIPEGYSVSREKKERFSLILESASTNQTSMYLCASGAASGETQYFGPGTRLLVL.

The chain links TRBV5-4 to TRBJ2-3, with 9 bases matching TRBD1. CDR3 length: 16 amino acids. The trim removed 4 bases at V and 0 bases at J, leaving 6 bases unmatched. Germline V gene lookup returns CDR1 SGHNT and CDR2 YYREEE (reference sequence). The CDR3, as DNA: TGTGCCAGCAGCGGCCGGGACAGGGCTAGCACAGATACGCAGTATTTT. It translates to CASSGRDRASTDTQYF.

As for this clonotype: The conserved final phenylalanine or tryptophan is absent from the CDR3, which likely points to a read error. The chain combines TRBV6-2 or TRBV6-3 with TRBJ2-1, with 7 bases aligning to TRBD1. Germline loops: CDR1 MNHEY, CDR2 SVGEGT. V shed 5 bases and J 5 bases; nucleotides not matched to a gene: 12. This CDR3 comprises 16 residues. The DNA for the CDR3 is TGTGCCAGCAGTATCCTCCGGGACAGAGCAGACAATGAGCAGTTCCTC. It yields the protein CASSILRDRADNEQFL.

This clonotype was detected ten times or more. The CDR3 sequence: CASVSGTTYEQYF. CDR3 sequence (DNA): TGTGCCAGCGTTTCCGGGACCACCTACGAGCAGTACTTC. This rearrangement joins TRBV6-5 to TRBJ2-7; D is possibly TRBD1 or TRBD2 (5 bases each). Per the germline V gene, CDR1 is MNHEY and CDR2 is SVGAGI. The CDR3 totals 13 residues. V lost 8 bases to trimming and J lost 2 bases, with 13 bases between them.

In its sample, this clonotype was seen many times. The chain has TRBV20-1 and TRBJ2-1; 14 bases line up with TRBD2. Trimming removed 0 bases from V and 0 bases from J; junction bases left unmatched: 19. Looked up from germline, CDR1 is DFQATT and CDR2 is SNEGSKA (reference sequence). CDR3 length equals 23 residues. The CDR3 DNA follows: TGCAGTGCTAGAGATCTTAGGGTGGGGACTAGCGGGGGCAGAAGGAGCTCCTACAATGAGCAGTTCTTC. It translates to CSARDLRVGTSGGRRSSYNEQFF.

V gene TRBV28 combines with J gene TRBJ1-2; no reliable D call. CDR3 length: 11 residues. The ends were cut back, 6 bases at V and 2 bases at J, with 4 bases in the middle. CDR1 is MDHEN, CDR2 SYDVKM, per germline. CDR3 sequence reads: CASRTNYGYTF. CDR3 DNA: TGTGCCAGCAGGACAAACTATGGCTACACCTTC.

This clonotype was observed many times. The J gene is TRBJ2-1, the V gene TRBV7-2; D gene ambiguous. The V gene lost 3 bases and the J gene lost 1 base, with 4 bases spanning the gap. The germline V gene has CDR1 SGHTA and CDR2 FQGNSA. This CDR3 is 13 amino acids long. The CDR3 DNA reads TGTGCCAGCAGCTTCCAGTCCTACAATGAGCAGTTCTTC. This codes for CASSFQSYNEQFF.

V and J are TRBV9 and TRBJ2-1; D not certain. With 4 bases removed from V and 9 bases from J, the gap between germline ends came to 14 bases. This CDR3 has 13 amino acids. Germline CDR1 is SGDLS and CDR2 is YYNGEE. CDR3 DNA sequence: TGTGCCAGCAGCTTTCGGACCCCGGCTGAGCAGTTCTTC. Protein: CASSFRTPAEQFF.

There are a few counts of this clonotype. The V and J genes are TRBV12-3 or TRBV12-4 and TRBJ1-1, with D uncertain. The CDR3 sequence is 14 residues long. V lost 8 bases and J 0 bases, leaving 13 bases between the germline ends. The CDR3 sequence: CASQRTQMNTEAFF. CDR3 nucleotide sequence: TGTGCCAGCCAAAGAACACAGATGAACACTGAAGCTTTCTTT.

This clonotype was picked up many times. The rearrangement links TRBV7-2 to TRBJ1-2; the match to TRBD1 covers 10 bases. Per germline, CDR1 SGHTA and CDR2 FQGNSA. V gave up 7 bases and J gave up 6 bases; unmatched junction bases: 11. This CDR3 is built from 15 residues. The CDR3 spells CASTARDRGMDGYTF. The CDR3 DNA sequence: TGTGCCAGCACCGCCCGGGACAGGGGCATGGATGGCTACACCTTC.

This clonotype has a count of ten or more. The rearrangement uses TRBV24-1 and TRBJ1-2; D might be TRBD1 (6 bases). This CDR3 comprises 15 residues. V dropped 2 bases and J dropped 4 bases, with 13 bases sitting between them. Germline loops: CDR1 KGHDR, CDR2 SFDVKD. The CDR3 protein is CATSDWRGLSYGYTF. CDR3 sequence (DNA): TGTGCCACCAGTGATTGGAGGGGGTTGAGCTATGGCTACACCTTC.

This clonotype was seen at least ten times. This chain joins TRBV12-3 or TRBV12-4 and TRBJ2-4, with 11 bases identical to TRBD1. This CDR3 spans 14 amino acids. Trimming took 5 bases from V and 9 from J; bases not matched to a gene: 6. The CDR3 nucleotides read TGTGCCAGCAGTCCCCGGACAGGGGGCTCCATTCAGTACTTC. The encoded protein is CASSPRTGGSIQYF.

In its sample, this clonotype was seen many times. This sequence joins TRBV7-8 and TRBJ2-7; a weak D match, TRBD1 (5 bases). V shed 4 bases and J shed 5 bases, with 18 bases lying between them. Looked up from germline, CDR1 is SGHVS and CDR2 is FQNEAQ. The CDR3 spans 15 residues. The CDR3 sequence is CASSSAGPGWDEQYF. Written as DNA, the CDR3 is TGTGCCAGCAGCTCCGCAGGTCCAGGGTGGGACGAGCAGTACTTC.

This clonotype was detected a few times. The chain is built from TRBV12-3 or TRBV12-4 and TRBJ2-6; possible D gene TRBD1, 5 bases. This CDR3 has 13 amino acids. V gave up 7 bases and J gave up 2 bases, with 6 bases separating them. The CDR3 coding sequence is TGTGCCAGCATGACAGCTGGGGCCAACGTCCTGACTTTC. This gives the protein CASMTAGANVLTF.

This clonotype has at least ten counts. V and J are TRBV11-2 and TRBJ2-5; 8 nucleotides line up with TRBD1. The CDR3 totals 15 residues. Germline CDR1 is SGHAT and CDR2 is FQNNGV. Germline trimming cut 1 base from V and 5 bases from J; bases unmatched to any gene: 6. This CDR3 is CASSLGRGRVETQYF. As DNA, the CDR3 is TGTGCCAGCAGCTTAGGCAGGGGGCGGGTGGAGACCCAGTACTTC.

There are a few counts of this clonotype. This chain joins TRBV9 and TRBJ2-3; D call uncertain. Per germline, CDR1 SGDLS and CDR2 YYNGEE. Trimming shortened V by 0 bases and J by 2 bases, and 7 bases separated the two germline ends. This CDR3 is 14 amino acids long. The CDR3 loop is CASSVEGNTDTQYF. In DNA form, the CDR3 reads TGTGCCAGCAGCGTAGAAGGTAACACAGATACGCAGTATTTT.

The sample holds one count of this clonotype. The rearrangement links TRBV27 to TRBJ2-5; 7 positions match TRBD1. The length of the CDR3 is 13 residues. Germline CDR1 reads MNHEY; CDR2 reads SMNVEV (reference sequence). V trimming: 7 bases; J trimming: 1 base; junction bases outside the gene matches: 3. The CDR3 DNA reads as TGTGCCAGCAAAAGGACAGGCCAAGAGACCCAGTACTTC. Translation gives CASKRTGQETQYF.

This clonotype was found many times. This sequence joins TRBV6-6 and TRBJ1-2; D perhaps matches TRBD1 (5 bases). CDR3 length: 14 residues. With 0 bases removed from V and 8 bases from J, the gap between germline ends came to 13 bases. In germline, CDR1 is MNHNY, CDR2 SVGAGI (reference sequence). DNA for the CDR3: TGTGCCAGCAGTTACTCTACAGGCAGTGAGGGCTACACCTTC. As protein: CASSYSTGSEGYTF.

The chain couples TRBV3-1 to TRBJ1-5; D might be TRBD1 (6 bases). Per the germline V gene, CDR1 is LGHDT and CDR2 is YNNKEL (reference sequence). There are 16 residues in the CDR3. V lost 0 bases, J lost 0 bases, and 9 bases lay in between. CDR3 nucleotide sequence: TGTGCCAGCAGCCAAGATTGGACAGCTAGCAATCAGCCCCAGCATTTT. This translates into CASSQDWTASNQPQHF.

This clonotype was observed at least ten times. This rearrangement joins TRBV7-8 to TRBJ2-7; D unresolved. Germline CDR1 is SGHVS and CDR2 is FQNEAQ. The CDR3 covers 15 residues. Deletions cut 1 base from V and 5 bases from J, with 15 bases between. DNA for the CDR3: TGTGCCAGCAGCTTAGTGGTGGGATCGTTTGACGAGCAGTACTTC. Translation: CASSLVVGSFDEQYF.

A few counts support this clonotype. The chain couples TRBV2 to TRBJ2-2, with 10 bases that match TRBD1. CDR3 size: 14 residues. In germline, CDR1 is SNHLY, CDR2 FYNNEI. Unmatched junction bases numbered 3, after V lost 7 bases and J lost 4 bases. DNA for the CDR3: TGTGCCAGCACCCGGACAGGGGGCACCGGGGAGCTGTTTTTT. Protein product: CASTRTGGTGELFF. The full variable domain, in which reference TRBV2 and TRBJ2-2 provide the parts outside the CDR3, is EPEVTQTPSHQVTQMGQEVILRCVPISNHLYFYWYRQILGQKVEFLVSFYNNEISEKSEIFDDQFSVERPDGSNFTLKIRSTKLEDSAMYFCASTRTGGTGELFFGEGSRLTVL.

Only a few counts were recorded for this clonotype. The chain uses TRBV7-2 and TRBJ2-1; D is perhaps TRBD1 or TRBD2 (7 bases each). CDR3 length equals 15 residues. Trimming took off 0 bases at V and 5 bases at J, with 11 bases between the two ends. Germline V gene data show CDR1 as SGHTA and CDR2 as FQGNSA. The CDR3 bases are TGTGCCAGCAGCTTAGCCAGGGGGGGGGACAATGAGCAGTTCTTC. It encodes CASSLARGGDNEQFF.